The entry that follows covers one T cell receptor beta chain sequence. The antigen remains undetermined. Some clones are missing from TCRdb's copy, which holds only in-frame ones; the method was immunoSEQ multiplex PCR. The data contain roughly 140,000 clones, 85% to 90% of them singletons. It was the approximately 110-subject validation cohort, separate from the approximately 700-subject first cohort, to which the donors belonged. The length of the CDR3 is 12 residues. Trimming took off 4 bases at V and 0 bases at J, with 7 bases between the two ends. Germline CDR1 reads SQVTM; CDR2 reads ANQGSEA. The data derive from a study of cytomegalovirus exposure and HLA in healthy donors. Study-level results: CMV antigen specificity of three CMV-associated chains was confirmed in vitro. Whilst most TCR sequences proved rare, a subset of public TCRs occurred across many donors. The study listed 164 cytomegalovirus-associated TCR beta chains.

The sequenced sample was PBMCs. This clonotype was obtained from a man in his late teens or twenties in good health and CMV-seropositive. The chain carries TRBV29-1 and TRBJ2-7, with a tentative D call TRBD1 (5 bases). In DNA, the CDR3 is TGCAGCGTTGCTACAGGCTCCTACGAGCAGTACTTC. Amino acids: CSVATGSYEQYF.